This entry features one T cell receptor beta chain sequence. Its antigen is unidentified. This record belongs to a study of radiotherapy plus CTLA-4 blockade in lung cancer. Across the whole study: Of the patients, 15% to 20% showed objective responses and 31% attained disease control. Whole-study results and caveats: Interferon-beta, together with early blood T cell clone dynamics, reportedly best predicted response. Following radiotherapy plus ipilimumab, tumor-derived TCR clones expanded in the blood.

Assay: immunoSEQ multiplex PCR; the TCRdb copy retains only in-frame clones and omits some. The sample includes 45,000 to 55,000 clones, approximately 79% of them seen just once. Germline V CDR1 and CDR2: SGHAT, FQDESV (reference sequence). With 1 base removed from V and 3 bases from J, the gap between germline ends came to 13 bases. CDR3 length: 15 amino acids. Focal radiation was given together with CTLA-4 blockade (ipilimumab) to patients with chemo-refractory metastatic non-small-cell lung cancer. The chain employs TRBV11-1 and TRBJ2-7, with D perhaps matching TRBD1 (7 bases). This TCR derives from a human donor with non-small cell lung cancer who had a partial response to radiotherapy plus ipilimumab. The specimen comprised peripheral blood, sampled from a patient treated with radiotherapy plus ipilimumab. CDR3 nucleotide sequence: TGTGCCAGCAGCTTAGATGGAGGGGGCCGCTACGAGCAGTACTTC. Translated: CASSLDGGGRYEQYF.